The clone carrying this TCR beta chain was detected many times. The sample comes from a study of low-dose radiotherapy and immunotherapy resistance in tumors. About the research overall: Patients of Cohort 1 had 0.5 Gy fractions every 2 weeks, which summed to 6.5 Gy.

With TRAV- and TRBV-specific primers, first-strand cDNA was made, covering the alpha and beta chains. Over about 19 PCR cycles, TCRs were amplified from a constant-region primer and V-primer adapter. TCRdb independently ran MiXCR on the reads; one entry per CDR3 protein. The sample includes under 90,000 distinct CDR3 sequences, around a sixth seen only once; the top ten take approximately 1.5%. Time point denoted: after trial treatment. Treatment denoted: LDRT plus nivolumab, ipilimumab, low-dose cyclophosphamide and aspirin (RACIN trial). It was nivolumab, ipilimumab, aspirin, low-dose cyclophosphamide and low-dose radiotherapy that donors received. The sequenced sample was PBMCs, obtained after low-dose radiotherapy plus immunotherapy. The receptor was derived from a male donor with prostate cancer.

Written as DNA, the CDR3 is TGTGCCAGCAGTGACTCGGGGATTCGCGGCTACACCTTC. Residues: CASSDSGIRGYTF. The gene calls are TRBV6-4 and TRBJ1-2; D is uncertain. Per germline, CDR1 MRHNA and CDR2 SNTAGT. The CDR3 consists of 13 residues. Between the trimmed V and J ends, which lost 0 bases and 8 bases, there was a span of 10 bases.